A selection of T cell receptor beta chains follows, all from one sample in a study of cytomegalovirus exposure and HLA in healthy donors. The repertoire was sequenced with immunoSEQ multiplex PCR; TCRdb's copy has only in-frame clones and lacks some. The profile shows some 200,000 clones, roughly three quarters of them singletons. The sample comprised PBMCs. The receptors come from a woman aged 50 to 60 in good health and CMV-seronegative. The CDR3 runs from the conserved cysteine through the conserved F or W. D genes are given only for firm matches. Not every row has a clone size; where given, it reads once, few, many or a size class.

TRBJ2-3	.	TRBV28	TRBD2	CATLAVLGEGDTQYF	TGTGCCACCCTAGCAGTTTTGGGGGAGGGAGATACGCAGTATTTT
TRBJ1-5	few	TRBV7-8	.	CATSSFGQNNQPQHF	TGTGCCACCAGTTCGTTTGGACAGAACAATCAGCCCCAGCATTTT
TRBJ2-5	.	TRBV9	.	CASSVWAGEQETQYF	TGTGCCAGCAGCGTATGGGCAGGGGAACAAGAGACCCAGTACTTC
TRBJ1-1	.	TRBV11-2	.	CASSPIGARDTEAFF	TGTGCCAGCAGCCCCATTGGGGCTCGGGACACTGAAGCTTTCTTT
TRBJ2-7	.	TRBV15	.	CATSREGGAPYEQYF	TGTGCCACCAGCAGAGAAGGGGGGGCCCCCTACGAGCAGTACTTC
TRBJ2-1	.	TRBV11-2	TRBD2	CASSPSGGALHEQFF	TGTGCCAGCAGCCCCAGCGGGGGGGCTCTCCATGAGCAGTTCTTC
TRBJ2-5	.	TRBV7-9	.	CASRQGEVSETQYF	TGTGCCAGCCGCCAAGGGGAGGTTTCAGAGACCCAGTACTTC
TRBJ2-5	few	TRBV29-1	.	CSVLGLYQETQYF	TGCAGCGTCCTGGGACTGTACCAAGAGACCCAGTACTTC
TRBJ1-5	once	TRBV28	TRBD1	CASSTGQGNQPQHF	TGTGCCAGCAGTACGGGACAGGGGAATCAGCCCCAGCATTTT
TRBJ2-5	.	TRBV6-6	.	CASRGLETQYF	TGTGCCAGCAGAGGACTAGAGACCCAGTACTTC
TRBJ2-2	.	TRBV11-2	TRBD2	CASSSIRGRAKDTGELFF	TGTGCCAGCAGCAGTATACGCGGGAGGGCTAAGGACACCGGGGAGCTGTTTTTT
TRBJ2-7	.	TRBV19	.	CASSSRGTENYEQYF	TGTGCCAGTAGTTCCCGGGGGACGGAAAACTACGAGCAGTACTTC
TRBJ2-3	.	TRBV5-1	TRBD2	CASSPGLAGGPTDTQYF	TGCGCCAGCAGCCCAGGACTAGCGGGGGGGCCGACAGATACGCAGTATTTT
TRBJ2-3	.	TRBV28	TRBD2	CASSFGGGRPTQYF	TGTGCCAGCAGTTTTGGCGGGGGTAGGCCTACGCAGTATTTT